This T cell receptor (beta chain) was documented in a study of response to subunit inactivated influenza vaccine. Via MiXCR, TCRdb re-called the RT-PCR reads, giving one row per CDR3 protein. The sample holds about 480,000 distinct CDR3 sequences, 13% seen once. A remark on this clonotype: The antigen is undetermined.

The germline gives CDR1 DFQATT, CDR2 SNEGSKA (reference sequence). V was shortened by 0 bases and J by 2 bases, with 16 bases between the two germline ends. The CDR3 has 16 residues. Study outcomes and limitations: Authors suggested few new T cells are recruited by each seasonal influenza vaccination.

The origin of this receptor is a man aged 50-59 years who received an inactivated influenza vaccine. The starting material was PBMCs from blood, obtained roughly 45 days after vaccination. The chain has TRBV20-1 and TRBJ2-5; D perhaps matches TRBD1 (6 bases). The DNA of the CDR3 is TGCAGTGCTAGAGATCTCAGGGGTGGGCTTCAAGAGACCCAGTACTTC. It specifies CSARDLRGGLQETQYF.